The 6 T cell receptor beta chains below were found in one sample sequenced in a study of blood T cell repertoires in COVID-19. Clones were read by immunoSEQ multiplex PCR, and TCRdb kept only the in-frame ones, dropping some. The data show some 220,000 clones, under 90% seen once. Sample: peripheral blood. All receptors come from a woman aged 55 to 70 who had recovered from COVID-19.

The chain uses TRBV3-1 (or the pseudogene TRBV3-2) and TRBJ1-1, with D maybe TRBD1 (6 bases). This CDR3 is built from 15 residues. Trimming cost V 8 bases and J 0 bases, with 16 bases left between them. Per the germline V gene, CDR1 is LGHDT and CDR2 is YNNKEL (reference sequence). In nucleotides, the CDR3 is TGTGCCAGCGCGGCCTACGGACAGTTGAACACTGAAGCTTTCTTT. Encoded protein: CASAAYGQLNTEAFF.

The chain has TRBV6-5 and TRBJ1-5; 10 positions match TRBD1. Trimming removed 6 bases from V and 5 bases from J; junction bases left unmatched: 7. The CDR3 is 15 amino acids. Germline V gene lookup returns CDR1 MNHEY and CDR2 SVGAGI. For the CDR3, the DNA is TGTGCCAGCAGCCCCCAGACAGGGGGCCATCAGCCCCAGCATTTT. Its protein is CASSPQTGGHQPQHF.

The sample holds one count of this clone. The chain joins TRBV5-1 to TRBJ2-7, with TRBD2 matching 13 bases. The CDR3 consists of 15 residues. Trimming at V came to 2 bases and at J to 4 bases, leaving 3 bases not matched to a gene. The germline CDR1 and CDR2 sequences are SGHRS and YFSETQ. CDR3: CASSFGTSGAYEQYF. The CDR3 nucleotides are TGCGCCAGCAGCTTTGGGACTAGCGGGGCATACGAGCAGTACTTC.

V usage is TRBV5-1 and J usage is TRBJ1-2; D gene uncertain. Germline assignment: CDR1 SGHRS and CDR2 YFSETQ. The V and J ends lost 4 bases and 3 bases respectively, with 19 bases between them. The CDR3 spans 16 residues. CDR3: CASSRQDGETDYGYTF. The CDR3 DNA is TGCGCCAGCAGCCGCCAGGACGGGGAGACTGACTATGGCTACACCTTC.

This chain uses TRBV19 with TRBJ2-5; the D gene is possibly TRBD1 (5 bases). The length of the CDR3 is 14 residues. Germline CDR1 is LNHDA and CDR2 is SQIVND (reference sequence). Trimming took 6 bases from V and 0 from J, leaving 11 bases between them. The DNA of the CDR3 is TGTGCCAGTAGCACACAGGCGAACCAAGAGACCCAGTACTTC. This gives the protein CASSTQANQETQYF.

The chain recombines TRBV6-6 with TRBJ1-5; maybe TRBD1 (5 bases). CDR3 size: 13 residues. V dropped 5 bases and J dropped 5 bases, with 10 bases sitting between them. Per the germline V gene, CDR1 is MNHNY and CDR2 is SVGAGI (reference sequence). The CDR3 sequence is CASSTDSYQPQHF. In DNA form, the CDR3 reads TGTGCCAGCAGTACCGACAGCTATCAGCCCCAGCATTTT.